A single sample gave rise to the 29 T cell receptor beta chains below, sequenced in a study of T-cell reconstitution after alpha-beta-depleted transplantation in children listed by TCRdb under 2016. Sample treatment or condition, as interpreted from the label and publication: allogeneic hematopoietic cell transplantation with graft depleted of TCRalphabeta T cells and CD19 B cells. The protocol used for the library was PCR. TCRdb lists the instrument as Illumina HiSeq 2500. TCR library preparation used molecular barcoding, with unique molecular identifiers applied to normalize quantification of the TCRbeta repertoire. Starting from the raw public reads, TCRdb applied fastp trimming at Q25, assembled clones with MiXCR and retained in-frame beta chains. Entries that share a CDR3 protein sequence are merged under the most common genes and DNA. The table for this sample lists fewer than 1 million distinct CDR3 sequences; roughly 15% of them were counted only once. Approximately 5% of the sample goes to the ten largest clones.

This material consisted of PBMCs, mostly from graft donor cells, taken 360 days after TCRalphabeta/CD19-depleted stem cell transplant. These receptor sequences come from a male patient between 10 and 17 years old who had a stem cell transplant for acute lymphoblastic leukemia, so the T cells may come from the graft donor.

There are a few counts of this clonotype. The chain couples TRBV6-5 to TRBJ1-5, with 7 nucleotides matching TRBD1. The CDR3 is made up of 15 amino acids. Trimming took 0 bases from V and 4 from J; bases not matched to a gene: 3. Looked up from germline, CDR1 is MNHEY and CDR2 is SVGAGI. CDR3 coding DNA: TGTGCCAGCAGTTACTCGAGGGGGCAAAATCAGCCCCAGCATTTT. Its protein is CASSYSRGQNQPQHF.

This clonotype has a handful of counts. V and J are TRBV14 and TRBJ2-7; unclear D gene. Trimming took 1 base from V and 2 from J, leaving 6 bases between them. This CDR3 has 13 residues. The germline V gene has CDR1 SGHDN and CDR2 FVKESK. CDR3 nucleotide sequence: TGTGCCAGCAGCCAAGCCCTACCCTACGAGCAGTACTTC. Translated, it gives CASSQALPYEQYF.

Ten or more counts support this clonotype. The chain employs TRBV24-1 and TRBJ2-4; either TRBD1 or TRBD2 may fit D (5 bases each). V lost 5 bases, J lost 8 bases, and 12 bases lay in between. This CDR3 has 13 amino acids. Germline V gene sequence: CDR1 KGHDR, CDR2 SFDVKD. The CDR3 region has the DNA TGTGCCACCAGTGTGGGGGTTCGGGACATTCAGTACTTC. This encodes CATSVGVRDIQYF.

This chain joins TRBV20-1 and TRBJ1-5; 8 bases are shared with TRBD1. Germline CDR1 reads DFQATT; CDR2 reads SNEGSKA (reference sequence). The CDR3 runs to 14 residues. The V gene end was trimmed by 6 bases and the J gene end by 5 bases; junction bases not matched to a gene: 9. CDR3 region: CSASRTGRYQPQHF. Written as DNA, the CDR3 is TGCAGTGCCTCTAGGACAGGGAGGTATCAGCCCCAGCATTTT.

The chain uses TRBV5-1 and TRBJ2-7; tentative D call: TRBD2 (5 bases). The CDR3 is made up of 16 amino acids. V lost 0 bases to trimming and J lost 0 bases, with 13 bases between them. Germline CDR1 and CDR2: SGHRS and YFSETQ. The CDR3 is CASSLVRGAVSYEQYF. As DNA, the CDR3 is TGCGCCAGCAGCTTGGTCCGGGGAGCCGTCTCCTACGAGCAGTACTTC.

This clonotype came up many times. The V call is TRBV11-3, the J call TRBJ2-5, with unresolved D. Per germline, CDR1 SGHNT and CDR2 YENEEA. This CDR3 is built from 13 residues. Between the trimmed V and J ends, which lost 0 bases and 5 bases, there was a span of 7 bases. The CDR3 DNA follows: TGTGCCAGCAGCTTAGATCGTGAGGAGACCCAGTACTTC. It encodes CASSLDREETQYF.

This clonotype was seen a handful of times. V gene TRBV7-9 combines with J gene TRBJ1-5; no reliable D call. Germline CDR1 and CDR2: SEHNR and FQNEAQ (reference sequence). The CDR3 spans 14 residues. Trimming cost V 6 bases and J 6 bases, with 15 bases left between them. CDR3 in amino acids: CASSTTGASQPQHF. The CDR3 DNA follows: TGTGCCAGCAGTACGACGGGCGCGAGTCAGCCCCAGCATTTT.

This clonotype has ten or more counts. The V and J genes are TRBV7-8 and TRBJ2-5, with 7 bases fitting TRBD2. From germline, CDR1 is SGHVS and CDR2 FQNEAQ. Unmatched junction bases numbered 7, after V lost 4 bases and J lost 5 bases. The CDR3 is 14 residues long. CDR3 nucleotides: TGTGCCAGCAGCTACCATAGGGAGGGGGAGACCCAGTACTTC. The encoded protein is CASSYHREGETQYF.

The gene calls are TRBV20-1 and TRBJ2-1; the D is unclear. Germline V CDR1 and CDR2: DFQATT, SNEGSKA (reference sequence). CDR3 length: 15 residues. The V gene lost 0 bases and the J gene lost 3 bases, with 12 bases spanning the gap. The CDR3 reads CSAREGSAGYNEQFF. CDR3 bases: TGCAGTGCTAGAGAAGGTTCGGCAGGCTACAATGAGCAGTTCTTC.

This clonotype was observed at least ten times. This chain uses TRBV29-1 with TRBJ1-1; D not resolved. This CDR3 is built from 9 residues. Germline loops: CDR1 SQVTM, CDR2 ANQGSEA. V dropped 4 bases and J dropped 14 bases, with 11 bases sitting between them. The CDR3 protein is CSVGYRRFF. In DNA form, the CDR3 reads TGCAGCGTTGGGTATCGGAGATTCTTT.

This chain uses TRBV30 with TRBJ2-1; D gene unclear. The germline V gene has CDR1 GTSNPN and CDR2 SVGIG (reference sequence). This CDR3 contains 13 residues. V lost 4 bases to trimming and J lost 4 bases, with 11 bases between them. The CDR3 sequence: CAWTVGTYNEQFF. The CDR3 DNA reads TGTGCCTGGACGGTGGGAACATACAATGAGCAGTTCTTC.

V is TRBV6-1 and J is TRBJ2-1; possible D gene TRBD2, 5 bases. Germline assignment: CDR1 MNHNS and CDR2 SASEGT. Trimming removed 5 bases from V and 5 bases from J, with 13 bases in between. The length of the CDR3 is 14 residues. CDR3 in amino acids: CASSMGSRNNEQFF. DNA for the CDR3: TGTGCCAGCAGTATGGGGAGTCGGAACAATGAGCAGTTCTTC.

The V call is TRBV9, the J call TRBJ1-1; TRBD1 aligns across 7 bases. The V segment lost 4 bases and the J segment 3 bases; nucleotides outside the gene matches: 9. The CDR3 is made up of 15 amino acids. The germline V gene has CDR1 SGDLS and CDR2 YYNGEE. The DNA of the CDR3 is TGTGCCAGCAGCCCAGGGGGAAGTTGGCACACTGAAGCTTTCTTT. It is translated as CASSPGGSWHTEAFF. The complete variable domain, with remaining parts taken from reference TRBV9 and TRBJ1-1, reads DSGVTQTPKHLITATGQRVTLRCSPRSGDLSVYWYQQSLDQGLQFLIQYYNGEERAKGNILERFSAQQFPDLHSELNLSSLELGDSALYFCASSPGGSWHTEAFFGQGTRLTVV.

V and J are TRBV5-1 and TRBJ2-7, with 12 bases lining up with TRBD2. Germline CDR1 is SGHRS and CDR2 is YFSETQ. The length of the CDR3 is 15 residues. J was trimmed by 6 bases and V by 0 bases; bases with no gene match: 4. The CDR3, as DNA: TGCGCCAGCAGCTTGGTACTAGCGGGAGGAAGCGAGCAGTACTTC. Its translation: CASSLVLAGGSEQYF.

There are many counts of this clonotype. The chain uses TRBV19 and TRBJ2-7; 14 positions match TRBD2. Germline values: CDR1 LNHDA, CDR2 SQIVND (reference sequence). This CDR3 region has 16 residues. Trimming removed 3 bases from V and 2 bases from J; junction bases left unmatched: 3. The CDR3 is CASSMGLAGEPYEQYF. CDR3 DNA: TGTGCCAGTAGTATGGGACTAGCGGGAGAGCCCTACGAGCAGTACTTC.

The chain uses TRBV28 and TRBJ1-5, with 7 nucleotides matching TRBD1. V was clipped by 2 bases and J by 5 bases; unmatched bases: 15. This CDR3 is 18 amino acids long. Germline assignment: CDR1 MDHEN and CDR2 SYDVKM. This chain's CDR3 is CASSLRAPSQGIHQPQHF. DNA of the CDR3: TGTGCCAGCAGTTTAAGGGCGCCCTCACAGGGGATCCATCAGCCCCAGCATTTT.

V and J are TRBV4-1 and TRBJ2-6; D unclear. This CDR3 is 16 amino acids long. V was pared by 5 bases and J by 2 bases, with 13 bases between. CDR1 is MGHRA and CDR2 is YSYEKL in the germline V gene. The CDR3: CASSNILFTGANVLTF. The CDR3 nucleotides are TGCGCCAGCAGCAACATACTTTTCACTGGGGCCAACGTCCTGACTTTC.

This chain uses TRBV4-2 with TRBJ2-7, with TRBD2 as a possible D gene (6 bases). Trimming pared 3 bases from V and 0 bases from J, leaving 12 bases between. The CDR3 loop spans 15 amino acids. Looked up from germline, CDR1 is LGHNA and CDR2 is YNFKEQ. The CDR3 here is CASSQSWGGSYEQYF. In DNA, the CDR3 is TGTGCCAGCAGCCAGTCTTGGGGAGGCTCCTACGAGCAGTACTTC.

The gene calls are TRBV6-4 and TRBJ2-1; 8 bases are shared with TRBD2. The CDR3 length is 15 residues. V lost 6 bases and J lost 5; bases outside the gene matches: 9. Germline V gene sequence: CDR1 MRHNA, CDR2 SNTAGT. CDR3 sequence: CASRPLAGGHNEQFF. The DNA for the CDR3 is TGTGCCAGCAGGCCGCTAGCGGGTGGCCACAATGAGCAGTTCTTC.

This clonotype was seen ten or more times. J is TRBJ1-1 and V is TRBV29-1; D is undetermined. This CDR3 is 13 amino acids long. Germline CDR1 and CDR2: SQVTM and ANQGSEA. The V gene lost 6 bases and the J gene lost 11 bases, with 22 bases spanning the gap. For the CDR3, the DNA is TGCAGCGTACACGGAGTCCTCGTAGGGAAGGCTTTCTTT. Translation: CSVHGVLVGKAFF.

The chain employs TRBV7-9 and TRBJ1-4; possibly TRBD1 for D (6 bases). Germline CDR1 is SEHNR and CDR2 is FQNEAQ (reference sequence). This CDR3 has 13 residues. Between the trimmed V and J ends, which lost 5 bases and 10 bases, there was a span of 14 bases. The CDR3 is CASSQTGWRKLFF. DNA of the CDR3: TGTGCCAGCAGCCAAACAGGGTGGCGAAAACTGTTTTTT.

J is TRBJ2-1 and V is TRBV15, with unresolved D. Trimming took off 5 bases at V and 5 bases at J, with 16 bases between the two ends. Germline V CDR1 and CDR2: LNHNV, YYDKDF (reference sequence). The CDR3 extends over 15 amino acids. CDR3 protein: CATSPRGLRNNEQFF. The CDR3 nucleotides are TGTGCCACCAGCCCACGAGGCCTCCGAAACAATGAGCAGTTCTTC.

This CDR3 reads CATSRALARRDTEAFF. For the CDR3, the DNA is TGTGCCACCAGCAGAGCCTTAGCCCGTAGGGACACTGAAGCTTTCTTT. The rearrangement joins TRBV15 to TRBJ1-1; D not resolved. The CDR3 runs to 16 residues. V was trimmed by 1 base and J by 3 bases, leaving 15 bases between them. Germline CDR1 reads LNHNV; CDR2 reads YYDKDF (reference sequence).

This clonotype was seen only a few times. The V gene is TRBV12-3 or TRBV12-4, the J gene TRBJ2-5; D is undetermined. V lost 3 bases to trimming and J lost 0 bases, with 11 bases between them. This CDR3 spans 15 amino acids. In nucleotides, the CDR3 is TGTGCCAGCAGTTTTGGGGATCTGTACCAAGAGACCCAGTACTTC. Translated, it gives CASSFGDLYQETQYF.

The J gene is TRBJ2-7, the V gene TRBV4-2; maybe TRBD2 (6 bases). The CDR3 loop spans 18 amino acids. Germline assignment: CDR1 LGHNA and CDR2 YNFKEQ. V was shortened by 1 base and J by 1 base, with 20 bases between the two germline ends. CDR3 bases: TGTGCCAGCAGCCAAGTGGCGGGACCCCTGGCCGGTTCCTACGAGCAGTACTTC. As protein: CASSQVAGPLAGSYEQYF.

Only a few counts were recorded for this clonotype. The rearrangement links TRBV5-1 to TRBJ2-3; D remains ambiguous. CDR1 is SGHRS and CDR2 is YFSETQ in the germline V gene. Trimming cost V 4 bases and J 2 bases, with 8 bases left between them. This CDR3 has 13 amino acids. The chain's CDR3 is CASSRQDTDTQYF. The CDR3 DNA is TGCGCCAGCAGCCGGCAAGACACAGATACGCAGTATTTT.

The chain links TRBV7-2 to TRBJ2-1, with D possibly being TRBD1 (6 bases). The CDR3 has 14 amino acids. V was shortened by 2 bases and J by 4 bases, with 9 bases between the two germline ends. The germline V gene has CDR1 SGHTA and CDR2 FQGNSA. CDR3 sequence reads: CASSLTGWYNEQFF. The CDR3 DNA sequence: TGTGCCAGCAGCTTAACAGGGTGGTACAATGAGCAGTTCTTC. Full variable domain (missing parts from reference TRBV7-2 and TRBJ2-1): GAGVSQSPSNKVTEKGKDVELRCDPISGHTALYWYRQSLGQGLEFLIYFQGNSAPDKSGLPSDRFSAERTGGSVSTLTIQRTQQEDSAVYLCASSLTGWYNEQFFGPGTRLTVL.

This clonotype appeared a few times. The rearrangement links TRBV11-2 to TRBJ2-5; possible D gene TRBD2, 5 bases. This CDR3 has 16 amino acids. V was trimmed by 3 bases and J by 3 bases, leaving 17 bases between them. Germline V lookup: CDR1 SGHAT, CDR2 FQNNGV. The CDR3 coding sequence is TGTGCCAGCAGCTTCGTTACGGGAAATCGAAAAGAGACCCAGTACTTC. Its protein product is CASSFVTGNRKETQYF.

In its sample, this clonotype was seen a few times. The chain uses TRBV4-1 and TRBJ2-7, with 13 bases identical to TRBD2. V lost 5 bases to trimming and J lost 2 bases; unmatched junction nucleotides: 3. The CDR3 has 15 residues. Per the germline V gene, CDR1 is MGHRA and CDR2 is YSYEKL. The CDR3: CASSELAGGPYEQYF. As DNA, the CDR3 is TGCGCCAGCAGCGAACTAGCGGGAGGGCCCTACGAGCAGTACTTC.